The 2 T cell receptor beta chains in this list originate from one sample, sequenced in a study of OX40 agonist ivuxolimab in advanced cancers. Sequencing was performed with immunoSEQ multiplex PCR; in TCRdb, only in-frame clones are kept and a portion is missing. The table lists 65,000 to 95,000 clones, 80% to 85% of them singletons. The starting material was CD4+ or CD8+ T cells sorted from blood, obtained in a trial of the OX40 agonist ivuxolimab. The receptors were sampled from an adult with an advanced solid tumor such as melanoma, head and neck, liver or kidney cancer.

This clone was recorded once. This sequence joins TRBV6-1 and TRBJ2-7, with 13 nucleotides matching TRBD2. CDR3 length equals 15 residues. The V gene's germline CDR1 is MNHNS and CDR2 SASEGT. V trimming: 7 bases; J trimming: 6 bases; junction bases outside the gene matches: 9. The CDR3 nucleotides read TGTGCCAGCACTTCCGGGACTAGCGGGATCACCGAGCAGTACTTC. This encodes CASTSGTSGITEQYF.

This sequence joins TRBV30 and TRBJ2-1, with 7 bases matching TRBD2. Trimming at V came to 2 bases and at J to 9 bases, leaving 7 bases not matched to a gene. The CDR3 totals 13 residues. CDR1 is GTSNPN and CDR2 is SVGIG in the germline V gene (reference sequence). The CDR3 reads CAWSRFSGPEQFF. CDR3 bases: TGTGCCTGGAGTCGATTTAGCGGGCCTGAGCAGTTCTTC.